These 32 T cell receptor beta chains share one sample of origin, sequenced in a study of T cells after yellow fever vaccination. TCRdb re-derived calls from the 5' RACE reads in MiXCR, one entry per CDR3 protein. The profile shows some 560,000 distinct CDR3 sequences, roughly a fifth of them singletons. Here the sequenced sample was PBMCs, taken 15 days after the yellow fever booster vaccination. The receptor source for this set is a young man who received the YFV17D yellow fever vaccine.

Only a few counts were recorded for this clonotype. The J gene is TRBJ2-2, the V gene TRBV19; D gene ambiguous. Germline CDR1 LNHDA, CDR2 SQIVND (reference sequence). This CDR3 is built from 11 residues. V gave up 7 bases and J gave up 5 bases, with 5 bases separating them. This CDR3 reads CASKETGELFF. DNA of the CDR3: TGTGCCAGTAAGGAGACCGGGGAGCTGTTTTTT.

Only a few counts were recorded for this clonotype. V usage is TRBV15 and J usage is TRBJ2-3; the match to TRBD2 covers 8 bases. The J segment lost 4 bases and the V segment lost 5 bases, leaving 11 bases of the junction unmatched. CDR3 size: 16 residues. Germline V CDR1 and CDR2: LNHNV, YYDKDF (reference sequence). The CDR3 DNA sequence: TGTGCCACCAGCGGGACCGGGACTAGAGTGGCAGATACGCAGTATTTT. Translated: CATSGTGTRVADTQYF.

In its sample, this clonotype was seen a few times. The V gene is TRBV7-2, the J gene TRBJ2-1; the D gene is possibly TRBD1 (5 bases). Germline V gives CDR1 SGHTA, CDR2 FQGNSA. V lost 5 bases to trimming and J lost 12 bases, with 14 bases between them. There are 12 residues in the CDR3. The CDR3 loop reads CASSRPPQGQFF. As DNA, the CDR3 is TGTGCCAGCAGCCGACCTCCGCAGGGGCAGTTCTTC.

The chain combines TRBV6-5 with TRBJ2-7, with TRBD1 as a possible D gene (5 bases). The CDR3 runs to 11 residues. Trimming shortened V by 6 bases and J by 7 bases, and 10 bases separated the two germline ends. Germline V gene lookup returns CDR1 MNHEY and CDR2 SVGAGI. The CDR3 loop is CASRTGREQYF. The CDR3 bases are TGTGCCAGCAGAACAGGACGGGAGCAGTACTTC.

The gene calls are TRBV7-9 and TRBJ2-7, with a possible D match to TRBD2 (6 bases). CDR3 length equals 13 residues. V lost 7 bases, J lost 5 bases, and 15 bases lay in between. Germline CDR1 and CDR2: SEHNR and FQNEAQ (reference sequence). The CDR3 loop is CASKILAGNEQYF. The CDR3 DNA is TGTGCCAGCAAAATACTAGCTGGGAACGAGCAGTACTTC.

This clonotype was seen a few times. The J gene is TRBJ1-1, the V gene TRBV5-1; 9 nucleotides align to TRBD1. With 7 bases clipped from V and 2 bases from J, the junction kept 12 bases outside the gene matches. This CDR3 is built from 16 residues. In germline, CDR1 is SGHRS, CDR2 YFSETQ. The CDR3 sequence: CASGNSQGAFNTEAFF. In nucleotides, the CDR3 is TGCGCCAGCGGGAACTCACAGGGGGCGTTTAACACTGAAGCTTTCTTT. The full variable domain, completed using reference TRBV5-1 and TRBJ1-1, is KAGVTQTPRYLIKTRGQQVTLSCSPISGHRSVSWYQQTPGQGLQFLFEYFSETQRNKGNFPGRFSGRQFSNSRSEMNVSTLELGDSALYLCASGNSQGAFNTEAFFGQGTRLTVV.

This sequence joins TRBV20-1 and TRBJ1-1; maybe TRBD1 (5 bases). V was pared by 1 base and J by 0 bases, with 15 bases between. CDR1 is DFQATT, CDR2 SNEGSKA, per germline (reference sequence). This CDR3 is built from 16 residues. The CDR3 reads CSARAGGGNMNTEAFF. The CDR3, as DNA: TGCAGTGCTAGAGCGGGGGGAGGGAATATGAACACTGAAGCTTTCTTT.

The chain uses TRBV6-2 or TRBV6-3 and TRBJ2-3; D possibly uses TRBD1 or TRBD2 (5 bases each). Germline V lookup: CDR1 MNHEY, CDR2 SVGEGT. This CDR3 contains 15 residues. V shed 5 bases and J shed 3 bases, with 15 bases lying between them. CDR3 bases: TGTGCCAGCAGTCTACGGGGCGCCGCGACAGATACGCAGTATTTT. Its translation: CASSLRGAATDTQYF.

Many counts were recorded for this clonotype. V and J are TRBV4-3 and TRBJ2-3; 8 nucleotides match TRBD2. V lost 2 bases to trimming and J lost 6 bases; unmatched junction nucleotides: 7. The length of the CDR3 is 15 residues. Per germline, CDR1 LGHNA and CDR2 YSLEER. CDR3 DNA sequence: TGCGCCAGCAGCCAACCAAATAGCGGGAAGGATACGCAGTATTTT. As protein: CASSQPNSGKDTQYF.

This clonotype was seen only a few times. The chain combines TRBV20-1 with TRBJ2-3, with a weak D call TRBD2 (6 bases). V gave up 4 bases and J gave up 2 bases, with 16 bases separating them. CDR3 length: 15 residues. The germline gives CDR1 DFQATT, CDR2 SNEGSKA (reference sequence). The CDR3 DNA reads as TGCAGTGCTAAAGGCCTGGGGGAGGCCACAGATACGCAGTATTTT. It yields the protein CSAKGLGEATDTQYF.

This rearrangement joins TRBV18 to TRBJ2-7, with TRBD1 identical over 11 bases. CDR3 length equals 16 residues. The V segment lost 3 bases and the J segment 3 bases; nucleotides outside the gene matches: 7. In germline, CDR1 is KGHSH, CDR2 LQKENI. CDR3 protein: CASSPYPGQGVYEQYF. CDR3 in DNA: TGTGCCAGCTCACCTTATCCGGGACAGGGGGTCTACGAGCAGTACTTC.

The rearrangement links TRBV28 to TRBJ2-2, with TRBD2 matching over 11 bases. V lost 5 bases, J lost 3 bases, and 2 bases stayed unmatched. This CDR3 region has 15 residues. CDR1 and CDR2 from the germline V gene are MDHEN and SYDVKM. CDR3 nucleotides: TGTGCCAGCAGTCTAGCGGGAGGTTACACCGGGGAGCTGTTTTTT. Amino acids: CASSLAGGYTGELFF. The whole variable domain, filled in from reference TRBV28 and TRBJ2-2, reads DVKVTQSSRYLVKRTGEKVFLECVQDMDHENMFWYRQDPGLGLRLIYFSYDVKMKEKGDIPEGYSVSREKKERFSLILESASTNQTSMYLCASSLAGGYTGELFFGEGSRLTVL.

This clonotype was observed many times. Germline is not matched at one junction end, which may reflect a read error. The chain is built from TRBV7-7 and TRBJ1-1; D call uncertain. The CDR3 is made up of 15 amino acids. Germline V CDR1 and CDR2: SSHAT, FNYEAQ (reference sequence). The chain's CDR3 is CASSHEAGMNTEAFF. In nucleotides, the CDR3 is TGTGCTAGCAGCCACGAAGCCGGCATGAACACTGAAGCTTTCTTT.

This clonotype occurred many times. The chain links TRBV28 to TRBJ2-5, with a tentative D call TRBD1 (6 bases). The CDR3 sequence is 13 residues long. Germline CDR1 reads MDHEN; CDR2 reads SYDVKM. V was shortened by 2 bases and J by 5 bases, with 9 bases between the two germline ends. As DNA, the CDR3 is TGTGCCAGCAGTTTAAGGGGGAGCGAGACCCAGTACTTC. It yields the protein CASSLRGSETQYF. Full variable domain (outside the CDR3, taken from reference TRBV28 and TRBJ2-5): DVKVTQSSRYLVKRTGEKVFLECVQDMDHENMFWYRQDPGLGLRLIYFSYDVKMKEKGDIPEGYSVSREKKERFSLILESASTNQTSMYLCASSLRGSETQYFGPGTRLLVL.

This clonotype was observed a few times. As DNA, the CDR3 is TGTGCCAGCAGCACCCGGACAGGGCCCTGGGAGCAGTACTTC. This codes for CASSTRTGPWEQYF. The rearrangement joins TRBV9 to TRBJ2-7; 8 bases map to TRBD1. This CDR3 spans 14 amino acids. Germline lookup yields CDR1 SGDLS and CDR2 YYNGEE. Unmatched junction bases numbered 10, after V lost 4 bases and J lost 7 bases.

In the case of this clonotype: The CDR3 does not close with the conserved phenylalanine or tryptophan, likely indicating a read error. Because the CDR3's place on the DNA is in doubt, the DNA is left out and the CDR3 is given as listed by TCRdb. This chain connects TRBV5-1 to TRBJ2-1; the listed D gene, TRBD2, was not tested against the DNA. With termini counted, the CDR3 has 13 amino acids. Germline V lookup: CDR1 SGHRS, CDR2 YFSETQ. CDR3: CASSESSGSTPTC.

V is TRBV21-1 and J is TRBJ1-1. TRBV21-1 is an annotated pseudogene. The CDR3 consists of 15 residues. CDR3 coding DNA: TGTGCCAGCAGTAGGGAGAGTTCCCCGAACACTGAAGCTTTCTTT. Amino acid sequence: CASSRESSPNTEAFF.

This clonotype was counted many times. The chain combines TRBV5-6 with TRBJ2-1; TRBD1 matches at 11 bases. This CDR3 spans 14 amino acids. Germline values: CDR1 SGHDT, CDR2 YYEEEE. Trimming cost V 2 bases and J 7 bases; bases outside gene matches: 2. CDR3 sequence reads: CASSFGQGANEQFF. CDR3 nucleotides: TGTGCCAGCAGCTTCGGACAGGGGGCGAATGAGCAGTTCTTC.

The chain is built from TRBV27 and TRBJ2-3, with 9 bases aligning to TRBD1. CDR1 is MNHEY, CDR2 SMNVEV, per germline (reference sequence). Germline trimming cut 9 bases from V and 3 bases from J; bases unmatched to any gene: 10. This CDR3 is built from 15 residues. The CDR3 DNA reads TGTGCCAGTACAAGGGGCGGGACAGGGACAGATACGCAGTATTTT. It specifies CASTRGGTGTDTQYF.

This chain's CDR3 is CASSPGQTSYEQYF. CDR3 nucleotide sequence: TGCGCCAGCAGCCCGGGACAGACCTCCTACGAGCAGTACTTC. This sequence joins TRBV5-1 and TRBJ2-7; 7 bases fit TRBD1. The germline gives CDR1 SGHRS, CDR2 YFSETQ. The ends lost 4 bases at V and 0 bases at J; junction bases unmatched: 4. CDR3 length equals 14 residues.

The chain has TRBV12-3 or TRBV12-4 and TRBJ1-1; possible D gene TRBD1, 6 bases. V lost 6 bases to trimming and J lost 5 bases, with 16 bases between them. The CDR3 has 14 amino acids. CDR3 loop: CASSLGGGLTEAFF. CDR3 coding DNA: TGTGCCAGCAGCCTGGGAGGGGGTCTTACTGAAGCTTTCTTT.

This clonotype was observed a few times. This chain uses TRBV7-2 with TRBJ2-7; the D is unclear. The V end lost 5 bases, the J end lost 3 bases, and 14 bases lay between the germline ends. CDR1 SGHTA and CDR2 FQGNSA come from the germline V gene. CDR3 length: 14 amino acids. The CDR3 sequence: CASSPASRSYEQYF. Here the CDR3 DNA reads TGTGCCAGCAGCCCAGCCTCCAGGAGCTACGAGCAGTACTTC.

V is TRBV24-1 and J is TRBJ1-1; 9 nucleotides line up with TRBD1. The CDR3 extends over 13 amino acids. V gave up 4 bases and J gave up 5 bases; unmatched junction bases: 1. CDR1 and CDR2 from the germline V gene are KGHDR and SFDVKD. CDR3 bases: TGTGCCACCAGTGAAGGACAGGGGACTGAAGCTTTCTTT. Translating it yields CATSEGQGTEAFF.

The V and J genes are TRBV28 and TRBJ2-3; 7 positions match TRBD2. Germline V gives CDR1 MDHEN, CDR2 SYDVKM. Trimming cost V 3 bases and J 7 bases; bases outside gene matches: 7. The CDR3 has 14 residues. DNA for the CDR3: TGTGCCAGCAGTTTTGGGGGGGTGAGGAATACGCAGTATTTT. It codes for CASSFGGVRNTQYF. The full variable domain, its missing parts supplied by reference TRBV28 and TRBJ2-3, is DVKVTQSSRYLVKRTGEKVFLECVQDMDHENMFWYRQDPGLGLRLIYFSYDVKMKEKGDIPEGYSVSREKKERFSLILESASTNQTSMYLCASSFGGVRNTQYFGPGTRLTVL.

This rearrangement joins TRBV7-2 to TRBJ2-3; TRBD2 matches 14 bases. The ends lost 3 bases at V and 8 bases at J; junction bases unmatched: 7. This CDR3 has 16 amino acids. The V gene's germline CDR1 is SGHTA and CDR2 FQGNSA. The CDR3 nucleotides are TGTGCCAGCAGCTTGAGACTAGCGGGAGGGCGGGTTACGCAGTATTTT. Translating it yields CASSLRLAGGRVTQYF.

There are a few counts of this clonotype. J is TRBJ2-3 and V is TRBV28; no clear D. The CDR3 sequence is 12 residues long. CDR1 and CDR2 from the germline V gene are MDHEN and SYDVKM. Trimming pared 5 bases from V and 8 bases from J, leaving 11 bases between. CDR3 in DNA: TGTGCCAGCAGTCCCCTCTTGGGTACGCAGTATTTT. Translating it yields CASSPLLGTQYF.

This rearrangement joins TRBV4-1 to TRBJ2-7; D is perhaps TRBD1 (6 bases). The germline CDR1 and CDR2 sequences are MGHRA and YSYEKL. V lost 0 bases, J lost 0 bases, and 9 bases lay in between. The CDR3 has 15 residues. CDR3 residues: CASSQEDSVSYEQYF. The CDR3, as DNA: TGCGCCAGCAGCCAAGAGGACAGTGTCTCCTACGAGCAGTACTTC.

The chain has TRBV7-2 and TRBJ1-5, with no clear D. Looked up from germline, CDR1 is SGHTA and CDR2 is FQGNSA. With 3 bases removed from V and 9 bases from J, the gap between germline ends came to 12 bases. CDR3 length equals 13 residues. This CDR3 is CASSFDSSLPQHF. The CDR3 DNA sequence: TGTGCCAGCAGCTTCGATTCGTCCTTGCCCCAGCATTTT.

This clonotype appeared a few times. CDR3 amino acids: CASSYQKYPGINNEQFF. The CDR3, as DNA: TGTGCCAGCAGTTATCAAAAGTATCCCGGGATAAACAATGAGCAGTTCTTC. The chain is built from TRBV6-5 and TRBJ2-1, with D maybe TRBD2 (5 bases). Germline loops: CDR1 MNHEY, CDR2 SVGAGI. The V and J ends lost 3 bases and 5 bases respectively, with 20 bases between them. The CDR3 totals 17 residues.

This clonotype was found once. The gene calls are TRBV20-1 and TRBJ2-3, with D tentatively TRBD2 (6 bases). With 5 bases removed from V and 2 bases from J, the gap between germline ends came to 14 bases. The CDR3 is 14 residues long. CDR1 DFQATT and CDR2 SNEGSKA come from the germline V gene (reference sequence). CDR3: CSAFGGTSTDTQYF. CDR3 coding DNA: TGCAGTGCTTTCGGGGGTACCTCCACAGATACGCAGTATTTT.

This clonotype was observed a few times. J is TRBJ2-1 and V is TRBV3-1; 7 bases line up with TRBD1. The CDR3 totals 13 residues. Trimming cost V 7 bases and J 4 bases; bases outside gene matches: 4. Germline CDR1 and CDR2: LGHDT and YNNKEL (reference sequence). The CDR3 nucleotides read TGTGCCAGCACCCCGGGACAGTACAATGAGCAGTTCTTC. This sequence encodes CASTPGQYNEQFF.

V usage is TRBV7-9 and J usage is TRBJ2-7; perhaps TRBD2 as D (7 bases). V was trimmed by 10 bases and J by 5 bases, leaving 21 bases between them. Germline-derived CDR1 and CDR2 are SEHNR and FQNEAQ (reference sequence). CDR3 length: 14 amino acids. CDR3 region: CATPLGGAGNEQYF. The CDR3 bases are TGTGCCACCCCCTTAGGGGGGGCAGGCAACGAGCAGTACTTC.